This note documents a single TCR beta chain sequence. The antigen remains unidentified. This table comes from immunoSEQ multiplex PCR, and its TCRdb copy is limited to in-frame clones, with some not included. The table has more than 95,000 clones, 87% seen once. Trimming removed 0 bases from V and 8 bases from J, with 16 bases in between. This CDR3 is built from 15 residues. Looked up from germline, CDR1 is GTSNPN and CDR2 is SVGIG (reference sequence). The sample belongs to a study of T cell responses to AZD1222 COVID-19 vaccine. General study points: Clonal diversity was possibly underestimated, and the donors were mostly white British, with more females. A reported finding is that nearly half of spike-specific TCRs target unmutated variant regions.

This sequence was found in an adult in good health. V and J are TRBV30 and TRBJ1-4; possibly TRBD1 for D (6 bases). The specimen was peripheral blood, collected on day 0 of AZD1222 vaccination. This CDR3 reads CAWSVPFRGGEKLFF. The CDR3 DNA is TGTGCCTGGAGTGTACCTTTCCGGGGGGGCGAAAAACTGTTTTTT.